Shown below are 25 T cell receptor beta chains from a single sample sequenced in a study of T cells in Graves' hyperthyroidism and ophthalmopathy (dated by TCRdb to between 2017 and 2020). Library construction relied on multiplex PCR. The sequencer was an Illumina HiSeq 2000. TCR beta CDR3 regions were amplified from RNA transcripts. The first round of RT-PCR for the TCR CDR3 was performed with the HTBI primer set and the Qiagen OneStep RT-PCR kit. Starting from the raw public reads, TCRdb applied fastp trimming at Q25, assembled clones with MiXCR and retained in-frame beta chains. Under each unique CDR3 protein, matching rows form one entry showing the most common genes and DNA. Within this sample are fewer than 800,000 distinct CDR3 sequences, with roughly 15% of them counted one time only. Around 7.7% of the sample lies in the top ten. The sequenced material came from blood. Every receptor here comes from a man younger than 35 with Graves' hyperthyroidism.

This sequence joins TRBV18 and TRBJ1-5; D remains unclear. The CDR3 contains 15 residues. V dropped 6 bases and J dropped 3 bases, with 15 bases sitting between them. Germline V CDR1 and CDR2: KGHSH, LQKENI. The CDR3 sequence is CASSGGSSTNQPQHF. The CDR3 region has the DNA TGTGCCAGCTCCGGTGGAAGCAGTACCAATCAGCCCCAGCATTTT.

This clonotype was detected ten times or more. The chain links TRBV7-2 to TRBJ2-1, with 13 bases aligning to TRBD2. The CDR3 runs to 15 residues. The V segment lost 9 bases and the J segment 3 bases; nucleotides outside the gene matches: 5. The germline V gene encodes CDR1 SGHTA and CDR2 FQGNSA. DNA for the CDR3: TGTGCCAGTTCCTGGACTAGCGGGAGCTACAATGAGCAGTTCTTC. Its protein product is CASSWTSGSYNEQFF.

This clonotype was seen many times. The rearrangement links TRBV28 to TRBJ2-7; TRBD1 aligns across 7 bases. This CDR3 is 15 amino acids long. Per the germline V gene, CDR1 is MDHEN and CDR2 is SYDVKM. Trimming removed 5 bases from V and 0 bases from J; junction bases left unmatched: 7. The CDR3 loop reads CASSIKYRGSYEQYF. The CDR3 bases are TGTGCCAGCAGTATCAAGTACAGGGGCTCCTACGAGCAGTACTTC.

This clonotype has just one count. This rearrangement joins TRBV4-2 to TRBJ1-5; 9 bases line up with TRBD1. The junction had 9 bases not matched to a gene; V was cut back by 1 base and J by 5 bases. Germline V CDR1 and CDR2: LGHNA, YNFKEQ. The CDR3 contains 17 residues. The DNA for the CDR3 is TGTGCCAGCAGCCAAGGGACAGGGGAGCGGATTGATCAGCCCCAGCATTTT. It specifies CASSQGTGERIDQPQHF.

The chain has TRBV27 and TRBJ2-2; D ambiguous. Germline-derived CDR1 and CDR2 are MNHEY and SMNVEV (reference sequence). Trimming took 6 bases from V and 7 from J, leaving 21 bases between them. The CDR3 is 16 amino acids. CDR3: CASSRHLPHKIGELFF. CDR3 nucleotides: TGTGCCAGCAGCCGTCACCTACCCCACAAAATCGGGGAGCTGTTTTTT.

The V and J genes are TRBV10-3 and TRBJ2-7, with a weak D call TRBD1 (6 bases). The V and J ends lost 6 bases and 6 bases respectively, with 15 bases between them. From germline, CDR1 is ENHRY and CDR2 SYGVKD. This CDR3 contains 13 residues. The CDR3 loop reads CAIRETGSGEQYF. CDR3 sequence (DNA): TGTGCCATCAGGGAAACAGGGTCTGGCGAGCAGTACTTC.

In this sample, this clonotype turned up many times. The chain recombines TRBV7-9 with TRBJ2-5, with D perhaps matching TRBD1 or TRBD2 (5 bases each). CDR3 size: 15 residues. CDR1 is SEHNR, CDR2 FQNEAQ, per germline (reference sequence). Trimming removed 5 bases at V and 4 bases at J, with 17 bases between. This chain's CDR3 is CASSLPEGRRETQYF. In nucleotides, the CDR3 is TGTGCCAGCAGCCTTCCTGAGGGACGCCGAGAGACCCAGTACTTC.

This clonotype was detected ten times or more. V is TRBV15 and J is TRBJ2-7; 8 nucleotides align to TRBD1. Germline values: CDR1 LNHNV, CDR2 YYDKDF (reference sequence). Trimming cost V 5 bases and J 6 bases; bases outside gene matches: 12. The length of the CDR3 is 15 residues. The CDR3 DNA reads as TGTGCCACCAGCGCCAGGGGGCGAGGGGCCCCCGAGCAGTACTTC. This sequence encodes CATSARGRGAPEQYF.

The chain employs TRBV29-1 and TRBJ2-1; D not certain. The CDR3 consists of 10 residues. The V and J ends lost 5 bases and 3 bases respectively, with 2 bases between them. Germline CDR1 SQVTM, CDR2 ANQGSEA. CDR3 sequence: CSVYYNEQFF. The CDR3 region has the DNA TGCAGCGTTTACTACAATGAGCAGTTCTTC.

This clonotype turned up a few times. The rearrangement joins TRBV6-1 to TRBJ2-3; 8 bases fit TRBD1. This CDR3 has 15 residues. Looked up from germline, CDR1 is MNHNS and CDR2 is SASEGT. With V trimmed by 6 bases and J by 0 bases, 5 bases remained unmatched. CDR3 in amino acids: CASREDRESTDTQYF. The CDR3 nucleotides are TGTGCCAGCAGGGAGGACAGGGAGAGCACAGATACGCAGTATTTT.

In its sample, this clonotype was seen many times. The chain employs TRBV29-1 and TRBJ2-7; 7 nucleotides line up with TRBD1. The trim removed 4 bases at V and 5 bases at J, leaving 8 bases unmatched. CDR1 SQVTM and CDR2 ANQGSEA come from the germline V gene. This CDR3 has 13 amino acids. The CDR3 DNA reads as TGCAGCGTTGTTGAGGGGGCACCCAACGAGCAGTACTTC. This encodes CSVVEGAPNEQYF.

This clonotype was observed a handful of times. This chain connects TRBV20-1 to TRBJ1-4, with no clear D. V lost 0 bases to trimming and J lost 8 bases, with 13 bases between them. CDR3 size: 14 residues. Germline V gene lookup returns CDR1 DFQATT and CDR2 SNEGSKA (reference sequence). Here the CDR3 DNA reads TGCAGTGCTAGAGATGGAGGGATTGGAGAAAAACTGTTTTTT. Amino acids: CSARDGGIGEKLFF.

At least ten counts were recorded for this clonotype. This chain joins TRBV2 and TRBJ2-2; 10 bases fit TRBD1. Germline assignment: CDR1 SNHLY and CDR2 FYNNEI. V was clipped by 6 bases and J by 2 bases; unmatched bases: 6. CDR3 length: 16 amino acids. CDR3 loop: CASSPLTGGNTGELFF. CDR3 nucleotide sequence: TGTGCCAGCAGCCCCTTGACAGGGGGCAACACCGGGGAGCTGTTTTTT.

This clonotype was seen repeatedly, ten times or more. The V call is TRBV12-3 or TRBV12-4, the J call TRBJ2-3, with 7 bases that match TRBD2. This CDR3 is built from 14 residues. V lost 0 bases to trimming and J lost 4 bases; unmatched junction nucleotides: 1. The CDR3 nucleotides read TGTGCCAGCAGTTTAGCGCTAGCGGCAGATACGCAGTATTTT. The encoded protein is CASSLALAADTQYF.

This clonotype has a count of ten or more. This CDR3 is CAHGEREIGTDTQYF. The CDR3 DNA reads as TGTGCCCACGGAGAGCGGGAGATTGGGACAGATACGCAGTATTTT. The gene calls are TRBV6-2 or TRBV6-3 and TRBJ2-3, with TRBD2 identical over 8 bases. Unmatched junction bases numbered 13, after V lost 11 bases and J lost 3 bases. Germline V gene sequence: CDR1 MNHEY, CDR2 SVGEGT. This CDR3 spans 15 amino acids.

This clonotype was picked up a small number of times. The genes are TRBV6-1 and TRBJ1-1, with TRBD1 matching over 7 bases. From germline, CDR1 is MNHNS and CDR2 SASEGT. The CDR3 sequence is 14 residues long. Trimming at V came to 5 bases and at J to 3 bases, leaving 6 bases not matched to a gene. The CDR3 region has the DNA TGTGCCAGCAGTATCACCAGGGGGGACACTGAAGCTTTCTTT. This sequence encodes CASSITRGDTEAFF.

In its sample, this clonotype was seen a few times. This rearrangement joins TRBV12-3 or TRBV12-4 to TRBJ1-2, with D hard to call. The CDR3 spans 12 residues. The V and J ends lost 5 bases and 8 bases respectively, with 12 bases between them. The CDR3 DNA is TGTGCCAGCAGTACGAGTGCGTACGGCTACACCTTC. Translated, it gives CASSTSAYGYTF.

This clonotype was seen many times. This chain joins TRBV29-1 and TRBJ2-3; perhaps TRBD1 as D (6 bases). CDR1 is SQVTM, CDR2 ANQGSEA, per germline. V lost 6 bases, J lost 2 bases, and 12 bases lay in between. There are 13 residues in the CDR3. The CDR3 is CSVTGGFTDTQYF. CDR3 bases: TGCAGCGTGACAGGCGGGTTCACAGATACGCAGTATTTT.

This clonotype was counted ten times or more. CDR3 DNA: TGTGCCAGCAGTTTAGGGGGACTAGCGGGGAGGGAGACCCAGTACTTC. Residues: CASSLGGLAGRETQYF. The chain has TRBV12-3 or TRBV12-4 and TRBJ2-5; 13 nucleotides match TRBD2. This CDR3 is 16 amino acids long. Unmatched junction bases numbered 4, after V lost 1 base and J lost 5 bases.

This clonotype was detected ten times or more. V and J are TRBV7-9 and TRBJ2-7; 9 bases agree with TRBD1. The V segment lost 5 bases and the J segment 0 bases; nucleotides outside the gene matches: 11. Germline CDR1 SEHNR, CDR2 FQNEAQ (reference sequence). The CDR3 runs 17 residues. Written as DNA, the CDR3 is TGTGCCAGCAGCCCTGGGCGGGGACAGGGTATCTCCTACGAGCAGTACTTC. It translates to CASSPGRGQGISYEQYF.

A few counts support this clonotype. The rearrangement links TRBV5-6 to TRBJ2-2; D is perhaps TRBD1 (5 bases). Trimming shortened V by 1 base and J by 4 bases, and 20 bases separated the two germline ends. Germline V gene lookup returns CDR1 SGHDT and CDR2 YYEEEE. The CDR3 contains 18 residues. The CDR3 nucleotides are TGTGCCAGCAGCTTGATTAGCAACAGGCCATTTGGCACCGGGGAGCTGTTTTTT. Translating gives CASSLISNRPFGTGELFF.

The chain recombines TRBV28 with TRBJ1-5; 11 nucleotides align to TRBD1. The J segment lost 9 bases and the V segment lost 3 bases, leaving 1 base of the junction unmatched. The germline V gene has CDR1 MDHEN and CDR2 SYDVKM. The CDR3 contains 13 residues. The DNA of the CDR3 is TGTGCCAGCAGTTTGGGACAGGGGGTGCCCCAGCATTTT. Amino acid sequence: CASSLGQGVPQHF. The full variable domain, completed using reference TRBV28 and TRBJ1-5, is DVKVTQSSRYLVKRTGEKVFLECVQDMDHENMFWYRQDPGLGLRLIYFSYDVKMKEKGDIPEGYSVSREKKERFSLILESASTNQTSMYLCASSLGQGVPQHFGDGTRLSIL.

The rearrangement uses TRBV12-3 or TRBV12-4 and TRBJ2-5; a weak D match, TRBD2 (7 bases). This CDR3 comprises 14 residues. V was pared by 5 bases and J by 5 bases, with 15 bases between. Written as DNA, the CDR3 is TGTGCCAGCAGTCGCTCGGGGGGCGGCGAGACCCAGTACTTC. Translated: CASSRSGGGETQYF.

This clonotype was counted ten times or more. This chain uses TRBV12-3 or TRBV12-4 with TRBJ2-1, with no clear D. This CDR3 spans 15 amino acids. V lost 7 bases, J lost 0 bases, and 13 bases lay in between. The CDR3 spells CASIVSRSSYNEQFF. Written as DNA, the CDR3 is TGTGCCAGCATTGTGAGCCGAAGCTCCTACAATGAGCAGTTCTTC.

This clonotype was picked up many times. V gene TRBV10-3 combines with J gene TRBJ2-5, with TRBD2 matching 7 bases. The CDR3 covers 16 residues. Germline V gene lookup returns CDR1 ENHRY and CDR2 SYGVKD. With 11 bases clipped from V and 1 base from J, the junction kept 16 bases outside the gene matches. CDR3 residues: CAYMGRASGCQETQYF. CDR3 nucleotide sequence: TGTGCCTATATGGGACGGGCTAGCGGCTGCCAAGAGACCCAGTACTTC.